This T cell receptor beta chain comes out of a study of cytomegalovirus exposure and HLA in healthy donors. A single count supports this clone. The germline V and J ends were trimmed by 4 bases and 3 bases, with 10 bases remaining between them. CDR3 length: 14 amino acids. The germline V gene has CDR1 SEHNR and CDR2 FQNEAQ (reference sequence). Here immunoSEQ multiplex PCR was the method, and the copy in TCRdb shows in-frame clones only, minus some. The sample contains tens of thousands of clones, 90% to 96% of which appear only once. This chain uses TRBV7-9 with TRBJ2-1, with no clear D. Input material: PBMCs. This clonotype originated in a man between 18 and 29 years old in good health and CMV-seropositive. The DNA of the CDR3 is TGTGCCAGCAGCTCCCCGAAGAGCTACAATGAGCAGTTCTTC. It codes for CASSSPKSYNEQFF. Drawing the rest from reference TRBV7-9 and TRBJ2-1, the complete variable domain is DTGVSQNPRHKITKRGQNVTFRCDPISEHNRLYWYRQTLGQGPEFLTYFQNEAQLEKSRLLSDRFSAERPKGSFSTLEIQRTEQGDSAMYLCASSSPKSYNEQFFGPGTRLTVL.